This entry describes one T cell receptor (beta chain). This clone was detected ten times or more. Its antigen is still unknown. There are no base qualities to consult, and no much larger clone falls within one base. These data are taken from a study of technical replicates of blood from several donors (dated by TCRdb to between 2016 and 2019). The germline V gene yields ENHRY for CDR1 and SYGVKD for CDR2. Trimming removed 2 bases from V and 5 bases from J, leaving 9 bases between the germline ends. The CDR3 covers 13 residues, taking in both the cysteine and the phenylalanine. Left in the record is the CDR3 DNA by itself, 39 bases read in frame from the first base. Library generation was performed with the immunoSEQ multiplex PCR assay. Sourced from immuneACCESS, this table was stored by TCRdb with only in-frame sequences that have V and J called. A share of the clones is absent; for the studies checked, an unresolved V gene accounts for under half, and the remainder has no known explanation. This sample is represented by about 94,000 clones; 95% to 97% of them were singletons. The ten largest clones capture around 0.4% of the sample.

The sequence joins TRBV10-3 to TRBJ2-5; the D gene cannot be resolved reliably. The clonotype originates from a human donor in good health. Sequenced input: T cells isolated from PBMCs. The sequence in DNA is TGTGCCATCAGTGAGGCTACCGCGGAGACCCAGTACTTC. Its coded protein is CAISEATAETQYF.